Here is one TCR beta chain with its context. What it binds is not known. Between the trimmed V and J ends, which lost 2 bases and 1 base, there was a span of 29 bases. Per the germline V gene, CDR1 is SGDLS and CDR2 is YYNGEE. The CDR3 sequence is 21 residues long. The data are from a study of PD-1 blockade in classical Hodgkin lymphoma. Background on the study: Treatment was intravenous nivolumab, 3 mg/kg every 2 weeks, until progression. General study results and limits: For complete responders, baseline diversity was comparable to that of newly diagnosed patients. The authors excluded patients who started nivolumab under 1 year after ASCT.

Assay used: immunoSEQ multiplex PCR; TCRdb lists only in-frame clones, some missing. The sample carries some 26,000 clones, around 85% recorded once. Time point meaning: cycle 4 day 1 (C4D1), after five to seven weeks of nivolumab. Each patient's relapse followed autologous stem cell transplantation, and brentuximab vedotin exposure varied. The authors purified CD4+ T cells from thawed PBMCs by magnetic negative selection. Complete response, partial response or progressive disease constituted the best responses recorded. The chain uses TRBV9 and TRBJ2-3; the D gene is possibly TRBD1 (6 bases). This sequence originates from a human donor with classical Hodgkin lymphoma. The specimen was CD4+ T cells from blood, collected before the fourth cycle of nivolumab. Written as DNA, the CDR3 is TGTGCCAGCAGCGTCGGGCGTGGCCCCGACAGGCCCAAAGGGGGCACAGATACGCAGTATTTT. It specifies CASSVGRGPDRPKGGTDTQYF.